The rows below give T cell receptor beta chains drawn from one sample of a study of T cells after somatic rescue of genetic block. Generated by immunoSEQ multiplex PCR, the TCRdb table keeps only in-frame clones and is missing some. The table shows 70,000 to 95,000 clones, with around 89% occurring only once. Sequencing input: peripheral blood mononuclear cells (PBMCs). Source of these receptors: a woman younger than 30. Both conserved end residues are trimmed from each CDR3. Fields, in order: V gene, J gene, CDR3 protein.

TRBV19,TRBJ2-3,ASSIRRGGTDTQY
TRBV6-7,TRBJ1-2,ASSCPDRSEDYGYT
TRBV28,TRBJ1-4,ASSSLLGLTNEKLF
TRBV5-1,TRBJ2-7,ASSLASGGYEQY
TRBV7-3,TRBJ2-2,ASSRQGTNTGELF
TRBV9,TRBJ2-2,ASTASGANTGELF
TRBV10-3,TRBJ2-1,ATQTGLAGANEQF
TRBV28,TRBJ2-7,ASSLRGRGSYEQY
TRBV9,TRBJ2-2,ASSVARLAGAPGGELF
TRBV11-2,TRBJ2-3,ASSLGWLAEADTQY